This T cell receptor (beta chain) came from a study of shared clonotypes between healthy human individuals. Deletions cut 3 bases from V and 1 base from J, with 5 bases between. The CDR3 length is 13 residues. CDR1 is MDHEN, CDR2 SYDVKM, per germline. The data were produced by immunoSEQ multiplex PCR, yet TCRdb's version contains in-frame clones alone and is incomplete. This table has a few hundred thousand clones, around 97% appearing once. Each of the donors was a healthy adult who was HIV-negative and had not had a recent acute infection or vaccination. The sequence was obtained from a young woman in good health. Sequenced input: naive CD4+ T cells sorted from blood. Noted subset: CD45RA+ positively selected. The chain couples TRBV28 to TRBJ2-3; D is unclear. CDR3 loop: CASSLVRTDTQYF. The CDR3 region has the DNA TGTGCCAGCAGTTTGGTCCGCACAGATACGCAGTATTTT.